The T cell receptor (beta chain) described here comes from a study of post-analysis software for immune sequencing data. cDNA libraries of TCR beta carried unique molecular identifiers. TCRdb fed the PCR reads into MiXCR, producing one record per CDR3 protein. The table records under 900,000 distinct CDR3 sequences, approximately 57% of them present only once. On this clonotype itself: Its cognate antigen is unknown.

There are 17 residues in the CDR3. Looked up from germline, CDR1 is MNHEY and CDR2 is SVGEGT. The V and J ends lost 0 bases and 3 bases respectively, with 14 bases between them. Study conclusions and caveats: Five or six TRBV segments, TRBV5-6, TRBV5-1 and TRBV20-1 among them, were found more frequent in patients than controls.

The source is a girl between 5 and 17 years old with multiple sclerosis. This chain links TRBV6-2 or TRBV6-3 with TRBJ1-4; D remains unclear. The sample comprised blood. The CDR3 coding sequence is TGTGCCAGCAGTTACTCAACGGGAAAGGCAGCTAATGAAAAACTGTTTTTT. Its protein product is CASSYSTGKAANEKLFF.